This T cell receptor (beta chain) was identified in a study of cytomegalovirus exposure and HLA in healthy donors. From the roughly 110-subject validation cohort, which was separate from the approximately 700-subject first cohort, the donors were drawn. Method: immunoSEQ multiplex PCR; TCRdb's copy keeps in-frame clones and lacks some. The data show 300,000 to 450,000 clones, roughly 88% seen once. Sample: PBMCs. The clonotype comes from a young woman in good health and CMV-seronegative.

The CDR3 loop reads CSARQSTEAFF. The CDR3 bases are TGCAGTGCTCGACAGAGCACTGAAGCTTTCTTT. This chain connects TRBV20-1 to TRBJ1-1; tentative D call: TRBD1 (5 bases). CDR1 and CDR2 (germline): DFQATT, SNEGSKA (reference sequence). This CDR3 has 11 amino acids. V lost 5 bases to trimming and J lost 4 bases, with 8 bases between them.